The 24 T cell receptor beta chains presented below share a single source sample, sequenced in a study of CD8 T cells in ankylosing spondylitis. The study's findings and limits: The study identified a TCR beta motif of several highly homologous variants that appeared characteristic of ankylosing spondylitis blood.

TCRdb used MiXCR to reprocess the 5' RACE reads, holding one entry per CDR3 protein. The sample contains roughly 440,000 distinct CDR3 sequences, approximately 17% of which appear only once. These receptors' targets are unknown. Material for sequencing was blood, either unsorted or a sorted T cell fraction (not recorded which). These receptor sequences come from a male donor with ankylosing spondylitis.

V and J are TRBV6-2 or TRBV6-3 and TRBJ2-7, with TRBD2 as a possible D gene (6 bases). This CDR3 spans 14 amino acids. The germline V gene has CDR1 MNHEY and CDR2 SVGEGT. V was clipped by 8 bases and J by 2 bases, with 16 bases between them. CDR3 sequence (DNA): TGTGCCAGCCGCAAAACAGGAGGGACCTACGAGCAGTACTTC. The encoded protein is CASRKTGGTYEQYF.

This clonotype was observed a few times. The CDR3 here is CASSSSGRDSGEQYF. CDR3 nucleotide sequence: TGTGCCAGCAGCAGCAGCGGGAGGGATTCGGGAGAGCAGTACTTC. The chain links TRBV7-2 to TRBJ2-7, with 10 nucleotides matching TRBD2. V gave up 5 bases and J gave up 7 bases; unmatched junction bases: 11. Germline lookup yields CDR1 SGHTA and CDR2 FQGNSA. This CDR3 has 15 residues.

The table lists this clonotype with a few counts. V usage is TRBV5-1 and J usage is TRBJ2-6, with D unclear. V was cut by 5 bases and J by 1 base, with 13 bases left in between. In germline, CDR1 is SGHRS, CDR2 YFSETQ. This CDR3 region has 16 residues. The CDR3 bases are TGCGCCAGCAGGGCCGGCGGAACTTCTGGGGCCAACGTCCTGACTTTC. This sequence encodes CASRAGGTSGANVLTF.

V is TRBV29-1 and J is TRBJ1-5; 9 bases are a match to TRBD1. CDR1 and CDR2 (germline): SQVTM, ANQGSEA. The J segment lost 2 bases and the V segment lost 4 bases, leaving 9 bases of the junction unmatched. The CDR3 contains 16 residues. The CDR3 region is CSVGGGWTGGNQPQHF. CDR3 bases: TGCAGCGTTGGGGGGGGGTGGACAGGGGGCAATCAGCCCCAGCATTTT. Supplemented by reference TRBV29-1 and TRBJ1-5, the full variable domain reads SAVISQKPSRDICQRGTSLTIQCQVDSQVTMMFWYRQQPGQSLTLIATANQGSEATYESGFVIDKFPISRPNLTFSTLTVSNMSPEDSSIYLCSVGGGWTGGNQPQHFGDGTRLSIL.

This clonotype has only a few counts. This sequence joins TRBV9 and TRBJ2-3, with D tentatively TRBD1 (6 bases). Per the germline V gene, CDR1 is SGDLS and CDR2 is YYNGEE. The CDR3 is 15 amino acids. V lost 4 bases to trimming and J lost 5 bases, with 17 bases between them. The CDR3 protein is CASSSHPGQIDTQYF. DNA of the CDR3: TGTGCCAGCAGCTCCCACCCTGGACAGATAGATACGCAGTATTTT.

This clonotype was seen only a few times. The chain couples TRBV7-8 to TRBJ2-3, with D possibly called TRBD1 or TRBD2 (5 bases each). Deletions cut 4 bases from V and 8 bases from J, with 13 bases between. Germline CDR1 SGHVS, CDR2 FQNEAQ. CDR3 length: 13 amino acids. As DNA, the CDR3 is TGTGCCAGCAGCTGGGGGTCGGGTGTTACGCAGTATTTT. Translating it yields CASSWGSGVTQYF. Using reference TRBV7-8 and TRBJ2-3 for the parts outside the CDR3, the full variable domain is GAGVSQSPRYKVAKRGQDVALRCDPISGHVSLFWYQQALGQGPEFLTYFQNEAQLDKSGLPSDRFFAERPEGSVSTLKIQRTQQEDSAVYLCASSWGSGVTQYFGPGTRLTVL.

The chain employs TRBV6-5 and TRBJ2-7; D might be TRBD1 (5 bases). The CDR3 length is 14 residues. Per the germline V gene, CDR1 is MNHEY and CDR2 is SVGAGI. The ends were cut back, 0 bases at V and 6 bases at J, with 12 bases in the middle. CDR3 loop: CASSYSPGSGEQYF. Here the CDR3 DNA reads TGTGCCAGCAGTTACTCGCCAGGGTCGGGCGAGCAGTACTTC.

This clonotype has more than one count but fewer than ten. This chain links TRBV4-3 with TRBJ2-7; no clear D gene. V lost 0 bases, J lost 7 bases, and 10 bases lay in between. Germline V gene sequence: CDR1 LGHNA, CDR2 YSLEER. This CDR3 has 13 amino acids. CDR3 in DNA: TGCGCCAGCAGCCAAGATCCTGGGCGGGAGCAGTACTTC. Translating it yields CASSQDPGREQYF.

The V call is TRBV7-8, the J call TRBJ2-7; D may be TRBD2 (6 bases). The CDR3 length is 13 residues. Trimming stripped 4 bases from V and 7 bases from J, with 14 bases between. Per the germline V gene, CDR1 is SGHVS and CDR2 is FQNEAQ. In nucleotides, the CDR3 is TGTGCCAGCAGCTCGACTAGTAAACGGGAGCAGTACTTC. Protein: CASSSTSKREQYF.

A few counts support this clonotype. The chain recombines TRBV6-1 with TRBJ2-7, with a weak D call TRBD2 (6 bases). V was pared by 5 bases and J by 1 base, with 15 bases between. The germline V gene has CDR1 MNHNS and CDR2 SASEGT. The CDR3 is made up of 15 amino acids. The chain's CDR3 is CASSSVAAKSYEQYF. The DNA for the CDR3 is TGTGCCAGCAGTAGCGTAGCGGCCAAATCCTACGAGCAGTACTTC.

This clonotype appeared a few times. J is TRBJ2-3 and V is TRBV5-1; D perhaps matches TRBD1 (5 bases). This CDR3 is built from 16 residues. CDR1 is SGHRS and CDR2 is YFSETQ in the germline V gene. The V and J ends lost 6 bases and 0 bases respectively, with 17 bases between them. In DNA form, the CDR3 reads TGCGCCAGCATTGAAAGGCCAGGGTCAAGCACAGATACGCAGTATTTT. Encoded protein: CASIERPGSSTDTQYF.

There are a few counts of this clonotype. For the CDR3, the DNA is TGTGCCAGTGACAGGGGTGATACGAGTGGCTATGGCTACACCTTC. It yields the protein CASDRGDTSGYGYTF. The chain couples TRBV2 to TRBJ1-2, with TRBD1 matching 8 bases. Germline V gives CDR1 SNHLY, CDR2 FYNNEI. The junction had 13 bases not matched to a gene; V was cut back by 9 bases and J by 4 bases. The CDR3 spans 15 residues. Complete variable domain (other parts from reference TRBV2 and TRBJ1-2): EPEVTQTPSHQVTQMGQEVILRCVPISNHLYFYWYRQILGQKVEFLVSFYNNEISEKSEIFDDQFSVERPDGSNFTLKIRSTKLEDSAMYFCASDRGDTSGYGYTFGSGTRLTVV.

This clonotype was observed a few times. The V gene is TRBV20-1, the J gene TRBJ2-3; no clear D. V was trimmed by 3 bases and J by 3 bases, leaving 10 bases between them. CDR1 and CDR2 from the germline V gene are DFQATT and SNEGSKA (reference sequence). The CDR3 loop spans 13 amino acids. CDR3 in amino acids: CSARVTVTDTQYF. CDR3 nucleotide sequence: TGCAGTGCTAGGGTGACGGTTACAGATACGCAGTATTTT.

There are many counts of this clonotype. The CDR3 reads CASSAGGRNTIYF. CDR3 bases: TGTGCCAGCAGTGCAGGGGGTAGAAACACCATATATTTT. The chain combines TRBV25-1 with TRBJ1-3, with 7 nucleotides matching TRBD1. The germline CDR1 and CDR2 sequences are MGHDK and SYGVNS. The CDR3 contains 13 residues. The J segment lost 5 bases and the V segment lost 4 bases, leaving 2 bases of the junction unmatched.

This clonotype came up many times. This chain links TRBV12-3 or TRBV12-4 with TRBJ1-6; D is ambiguous. The CDR3 runs 15 residues. Trimming took off 0 bases at V and 10 bases at J, with 13 bases between the two ends. CDR3 in DNA: TGTGCCAGCAGTTTAGCGCTAGGCTGGCTATCACCCCTCCACTTT. Translating it yields CASSLALGWLSPLHF.

CDR3 protein: CASSQNRGRGTEAFF. The CDR3 bases are TGTGCCAGCAGTCAAAACAGGGGGCGCGGGACTGAAGCTTTCTTT. V is TRBV12-3 or TRBV12-4 and J is TRBJ1-1, with 9 bases matching TRBD1. Germline trimming cut 5 bases from V and 5 bases from J; bases unmatched to any gene: 9. The CDR3 sequence is 15 residues long.

The chain is built from TRBV3-1 and TRBJ1-6, with a weak D call TRBD1 (6 bases). The germline CDR1 and CDR2 sequences are LGHDT and YNNKEL (reference sequence). There are 15 residues in the CDR3. V was clipped by 1 base and J by 10 bases, with 14 bases between them. The CDR3 region has the DNA TGTGCCAGCAGCCAAGTCAGGACAGTCGGGTCACCCCTCCACTTT. Translated, it gives CASSQVRTVGSPLHF.

The chain recombines TRBV4-1 with TRBJ2-1; D might be TRBD1 or TRBD2, each matching 5 bases. Germline V gives CDR1 MGHRA, CDR2 YSYEKL. The CDR3 covers 16 residues. Trimming pared 3 bases from V and 4 bases from J, leaving 16 bases between. The CDR3 region has the DNA TGCGCCAGCAGCCAGGACTTTACCAGGGCATACAATGAGCAGTTCTTC. As protein: CASSQDFTRAYNEQFF.

This clonotype came up a few times. The chain links TRBV2 to TRBJ2-3; 7 positions agree with TRBD1. The germline V gene has CDR1 SNHLY and CDR2 FYNNEI. J was trimmed by 5 bases and V by 8 bases; bases with no gene match: 7. The CDR3 has 13 amino acids. In DNA form, the CDR3 reads TGTGCCAGCCACCCTACAGGGGTAGATACGCAGTATTTT. Translating gives CASHPTGVDTQYF.

This sequence joins TRBV5-1 and TRBJ1-6; unclear D gene. V was clipped by 0 bases and J by 0 bases, with 10 bases between them. CDR1 is SGHRS, CDR2 YFSETQ, per germline. The CDR3 loop spans 17 amino acids. CDR3 sequence: CASSLVAVSSYNSPLHF. The CDR3 nucleotides are TGCGCCAGCAGCTTGGTGGCAGTCAGCTCCTATAATTCACCCCTCCACTTT.

The J gene is TRBJ2-7, the V gene TRBV6-1; D not certain. Trimming removed 10 bases from V and 1 base from J, with 11 bases in between. The CDR3 extends over 12 amino acids. Germline V CDR1 and CDR2: MNHNS, SASEGT. CDR3 DNA: TGTGCCATTCTCAGATTTTCCTACGAGCAGTACTTC. Translated: CAILRFSYEQYF.

The V call is TRBV6-4, the J call TRBJ2-1; D uncertain. The germline V gene encodes CDR1 MRHNA and CDR2 SNTAGT. The CDR3 spans 16 residues. V was shortened by 6 bases and J by 0 bases, with 15 bases between the two germline ends. The CDR3 is CASREPFLSSYNEQFF. The CDR3 DNA reads as TGTGCCAGCAGGGAACCTTTTCTTAGCTCCTACAATGAGCAGTTCTTC.

This clonotype was counted between two and nine times. This chain connects TRBV28 to TRBJ1-5; 8 bases are a match to TRBD1. The V gene end was trimmed by 5 bases and the J gene end by 3 bases; junction bases not matched to a gene: 6. The germline V gene encodes CDR1 MDHEN and CDR2 SYDVKM. This CDR3 is built from 15 residues. The CDR3 region has the DNA TGTGCCAGCAGTCTAAGGGACAGGTTCAATCAGCCCCAGCATTTT. Translating gives CASSLRDRFNQPQHF.

This clonotype was counted between two and nine times. This chain uses TRBV6-5 with TRBJ1-3; 9 bases are shared with TRBD1. The V segment lost 4 bases and the J segment 2 bases; nucleotides outside the gene matches: 6. Germline V CDR1 and CDR2: MNHEY, SVGAGI. This CDR3 is 16 amino acids long. This CDR3 reads CASSSTTGGPGNTIYF. The DNA of the CDR3 is TGTGCCAGCAGTTCCACGACAGGGGGACCTGGAAACACCATATATTTT.